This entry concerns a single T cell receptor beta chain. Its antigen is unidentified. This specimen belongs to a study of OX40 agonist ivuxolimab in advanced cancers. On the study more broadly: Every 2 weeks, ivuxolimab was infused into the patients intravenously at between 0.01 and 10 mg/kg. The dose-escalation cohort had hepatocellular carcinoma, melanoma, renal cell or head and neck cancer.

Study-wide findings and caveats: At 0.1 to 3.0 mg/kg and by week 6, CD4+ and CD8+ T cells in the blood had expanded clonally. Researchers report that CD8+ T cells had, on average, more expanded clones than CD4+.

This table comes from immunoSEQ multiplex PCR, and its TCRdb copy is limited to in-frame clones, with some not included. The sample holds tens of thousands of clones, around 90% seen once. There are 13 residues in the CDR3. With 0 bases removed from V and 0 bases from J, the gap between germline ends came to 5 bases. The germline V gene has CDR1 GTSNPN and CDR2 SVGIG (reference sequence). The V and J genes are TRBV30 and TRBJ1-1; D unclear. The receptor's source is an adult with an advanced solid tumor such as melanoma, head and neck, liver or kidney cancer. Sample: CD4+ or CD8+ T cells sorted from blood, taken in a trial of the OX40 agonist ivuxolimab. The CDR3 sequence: CAWSVEVNTEAFF. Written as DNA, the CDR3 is TGTGCCTGGAGTGTCGAGGTGAACACTGAAGCTTTCTTT. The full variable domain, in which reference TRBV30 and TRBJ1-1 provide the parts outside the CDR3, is SQTIHQWPATLVQPVGSPLSLECTVEGTSNPNLYWYRQAAGRGLQLLFYSVGIGQISSEVPQNLSASRPQDRQFILSSKKLLLSDSGFYLCAWSVEVNTEAFFGQGTRLTVV.